A selection of T cell receptor beta chains follows, all from one sample in a study of blood T cell repertoires in COVID-19. Assay: immunoSEQ multiplex PCR; the TCRdb copy retains only in-frame clones and omits some. Found here are roughly 170,000 clones, approximately 77% of them singletons; the top ten hold about a sixth. Source material: PBMCs or T cells enriched from blood (not recorded which). These receptors came from a man in his 60s who had recovered from COVID-19. Both conserved end residues are part of each CDR3. The D gene is left open where the match is weak. The listing skips clone size in some rows; elsewhere it reads once, few, many or a size class.

V	D	size	J	CDR3	DNA
TRBV14	TRBD2	-	TRBJ2-3	CASSLAGGTDTQYF	TGTGCCAGCAGCCTAGCGGGAGGCACAGATACGCAGTATTTT
TRBV20-1	TRBD1	few	TRBJ1-1	CSASATGFNTEAFF	TGCAGTGCTAGTGCGACAGGGTTTAACACTGAAGCTTTCTTT
TRBV19	TRBD2	-	TRBJ2-1	CASSINRLAGGLEQFF	TGTGCCAGTAGTATCAATCGACTAGCGGGGGGTCTTGAGCAGTTCTTC
TRBV2	TRBD2	-	TRBJ2-5	CASSVLAGQETQYF	TGTGCCAGCAGTGTACTAGCGGGTCAAGAGACCCAGTACTTC
TRBV4-2	-	-	TRBJ1-6	CASSQDGGGSSPLHF	TGTGCCAGCAGCCAAGATGGGGGGGGTAGTTCACCCCTCCACTTT
TRBV3-1/TRBV3-2	TRBD1	-	TRBJ2-5	CASSQGPGQGLETQYF	TGTGCCAGCAGCCAGGGGCCGGGACAGGGTTTAGAGACCCAGTACTTC
TRBV11-1	-	once	TRBJ2-6	CASSRGAGANVLTF	TGTGCCAGTTCCAGGGGAGCTGGGGCCAACGTCCTGACTTTC
TRBV25-1	TRBD1	-	TRBJ2-7	CASCGTGDYEQYF	TGTGCCAGCTGCGGGACAGGGGACTACGAGCAGTACTTC
TRBV29-1	-	-	TRBJ2-5	CSVEVGGRETQYF	TGCAGCGTTGAAGTGGGGGGACGGGAGACCCAGTACTTC
TRBV3-1/TRBV3-2	TRBD2	few	TRBJ2-1	CASSHVGTSTYNEQFF	TGTGCCAGCAGCCATGTGGGGACTAGCACCTACAATGAGCAGTTCTTC
TRBV9	TRBD2	-	TRBJ2-3	CASSTEAGGPGTDTQYF	TGTGCCAGCAGTACAGAGGCGGGGGGGCCGGGCACAGATACGCAGTATTTT
TRBV5-1	TRBD1	once	TRBJ2-7	CASSQKDRASSYEQYF	TGCGCCAGCAGCCAAAAGGACAGGGCGAGCTCCTACGAGCAGTACTTC
TRBV11-3	TRBD1	-	TRBJ1-1	CASSLDPGTDTEAFF	TGTGCCAGCAGCTTAGATCCCGGGACAGACACTGAAGCTTTCTTT
TRBV6-1	TRBD2	-	TRBJ2-3	CASSVRLAGGGGVAEYF	TGTGCCAGCAGTGTCCGACTAGCGGGAGGGGGCGGGGTAGCGGAGTATTTT
TRBV5-6	TRBD2	-	TRBJ2-5	CASSWAGLGVETQYF	TGTGCCAGCAGCTGGGCCGGACTAGGGGTTGAGACCCAGTACTTC
TRBV7-8	TRBD1	-	TRBJ2-1	CASSPRTGGTYNEQFF	TGTGCCAGCAGCCCGCGGACAGGGGGCACCTACAATGAGCAGTTCTTC
TRBV6-5	-	few	TRBJ2-7	CASSYSDGGGYEQYF	TGTGCCAGCAGTTACTCGGACGGGGGTGGCTACGAGCAGTACTTC